These T cell receptor beta chains were read from a single sample in a study of blood T cell repertoires in COVID-19. Clones were read by immunoSEQ multiplex PCR, and TCRdb kept only the in-frame ones, dropping some. The sample yields about 260,000 clones, about 85% seen once. Sequencing was done on a sample of peripheral blood. These receptors all stem from a man in his fifties or sixties with acute or convalescent COVID-19. CDR3s include the opening cysteine and the closing phenylalanine or tryptophan. Expanded clones are given a class, and other clones once, few, many or no size at all.

>TRBV12-3/TRBV12-4|once
CASRPTGFEAFF
>TRBV7-9|.
CASSLALRTGHLNTEAFF
>TRBV27|.
CASSYGDSYEQYF
>TRBV5-1|.
CASSLYGERRVFYEQYF
>TRBV9|.
CASGSGGNTGELFF
>TRBV29-1|.
CSAAQNYEQYF
>TRBV3-1/TRBV3-2|few
CASSYSGIPYNEQFF
>TRBV5-1|.
CASSLGLAGIREQYF
>TRBV7-8|.
CASSHGQGSTDTQYF
>TRBV7-6|.
CASSLAASGANVLTF
>TRBV5-1|.
CASSYRTDQETQYF
>TRBV9|.
CASSVGGDIGTGELFF
>TRBV28|.
CASSGGTATNEKLFF
>TRBV6-2/TRBV6-3|.
CASSVQGSGANVLTF
>TRBV28|.
CASSPSSALTREQYF
>TRBV5-4|.
CASSLGGTGGNEQYF
>TRBV9|once
CASSVLTGNGYTF
>TRBV7-9|.
CASSLGQGVTGELFF
>TRBV5-1|.
CASSFGEGQGNSPLHF
>TRBV27|few
CASSFRGGQVNEKLFF